The 5 T cell receptor beta chains reported below all come from one sample, sequenced in a study of regulatory T cells in long-lasting Graves disease. The authors built TCR beta libraries using iRepertoire HTBI primers and Arm-PCR of CDR3 regions. TCRdb processed the multiplex PCR reads anew with MiXCR; each CDR3 protein has one entry. The sample comprises over 450,000 distinct CDR3 sequences, 20% to 25% of which are singletons, and about 7% rests with the top ten. The time point is: persistent/refractory GD, antithyroid drugs over 5 years with positive TRAb. PBMCs were the source of the RNA used for TCR sequencing. Source: peripheral blood mononuclear cells (PBMCs), taken when the disease was refractory, from a patient treated with antithyroid drugs. Receptor source: a female donor with Graves disease.

The J gene is TRBJ2-3, the V gene TRBV20-1; D unresolved. The CDR3 length is 12 residues. With 4 bases removed from V and 4 bases from J, the gap between germline ends came to 9 bases. Per germline, CDR1 DFQATT and CDR2 SNEGSKA (reference sequence). CDR3 in DNA: TGCAGTGCTATGGCGAGTTCAGATACGCAGTATTTT. It is translated as CSAMASSDTQYF.

Ten or more counts support this clonotype. The chain carries TRBV9 and TRBJ1-2; D uncertain. This CDR3 has 14 amino acids. V was clipped by 6 bases and J by 6 bases, with 18 bases between them. CDR1 is SGDLS, CDR2 YYNGEE, per germline. The CDR3 DNA follows: TGTGCCAGCACACGGTATCTTAGCCCTCATGGCTACACCTTC. Its translation is CASTRYLSPHGYTF.

The chain combines TRBV6-9 with TRBJ2-7; D ambiguous. CDR3 length equals 17 residues. V was pared by 2 bases and J by 0 bases, with 17 bases between. Germline V gene data show CDR1 as MNHGY and CDR2 as SVAAGI. In DNA form, the CDR3 reads TGTGCCAGCAGTTATCTTAACACAAATCAGTTCTCCTACGAGCAGTACTTC. This gives the protein CASSYLNTNQFSYEQYF.

The chain uses TRBV15 and TRBJ1-5; TRBD1 is a possible D gene (6 bases). CDR3 length: 17 residues. V lost 0 bases and J 4 bases, leaving 16 bases between the germline ends. The germline V gene encodes CDR1 LNHNV and CDR2 YYDKDF (reference sequence). The CDR3 DNA reads TGTGCCACCAGCAGAGATCAGCTTGGACAGAGGAATCAGCCCCAGCATTTT. Translation: CATSRDQLGQRNQPQHF.

This clonotype was seen repeatedly, ten times or more. The rearrangement uses TRBV24-1 and TRBJ1-5, with a possible D match to TRBD1 (6 bases). Trimming took 5 bases from V and 3 from J, leaving 7 bases between them. CDR1 is KGHDR, CDR2 SFDVKD, per germline. The CDR3 loop spans 13 amino acids. CDR3 bases: TGTGCCACCAGTGGACAGGACAATCAGCCCCAGCATTTT. It codes for CATSGQDNQPQHF.